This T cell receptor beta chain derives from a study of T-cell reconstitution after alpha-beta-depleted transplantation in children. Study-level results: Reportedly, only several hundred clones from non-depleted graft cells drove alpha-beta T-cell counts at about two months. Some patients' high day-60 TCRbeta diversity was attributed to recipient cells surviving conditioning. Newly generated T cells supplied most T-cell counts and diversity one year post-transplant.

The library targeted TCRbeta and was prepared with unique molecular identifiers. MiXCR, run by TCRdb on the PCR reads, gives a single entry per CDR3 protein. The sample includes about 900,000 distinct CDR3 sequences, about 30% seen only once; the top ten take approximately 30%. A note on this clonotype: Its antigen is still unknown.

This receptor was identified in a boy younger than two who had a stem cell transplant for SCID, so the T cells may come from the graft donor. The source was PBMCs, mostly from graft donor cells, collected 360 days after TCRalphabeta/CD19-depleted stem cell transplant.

The CDR3 DNA sequence: TGCAGTGCTAGCGGGGACAGGGGCAATCAGCCCCAGCATTTT. It yields the protein CSASGDRGNQPQHF. The chain employs TRBV20-1 and TRBJ1-5, with 9 positions matching TRBD1. The germline V gene has CDR1 DFQATT and CDR2 SNEGSKA (reference sequence). This CDR3 region has 14 residues. V shed 3 bases and J 2 bases; nucleotides not matched to a gene: 2.